This T cell receptor (beta chain) was sequenced in a study of T cells in Graves' hyperthyroidism and ophthalmopathy. This clonotype was recorded many times. Germline CDR1 is SNHLY and CDR2 is FYNNEI. The CDR3 runs 15 residues. V shed 11 bases and J shed 4 bases, with 21 bases lying between them. RNA transcripts yielded amplified TCR beta CDR3 regions. The primer set for the first-round RT-PCR of the TCR CDR3 was HTBI. One entry per CDR3 protein results from TCRdb running MiXCR on the multiplex PCR reads. The sample includes a few hundred thousand distinct CDR3 sequences, about 16% of them seen just once.

The sequenced material came from blood. The clonotype comes from a woman aged 25 to 39 with Graves' ophthalmopathy. The chain recombines TRBV2 with TRBJ2-1; D remains ambiguous. CDR3: CALLRSRLEYNEQFF. CDR3 in DNA: TGTGCCCTCCTAAGGAGCCGGCTGGAGTACAATGAGCAGTTCTTC.